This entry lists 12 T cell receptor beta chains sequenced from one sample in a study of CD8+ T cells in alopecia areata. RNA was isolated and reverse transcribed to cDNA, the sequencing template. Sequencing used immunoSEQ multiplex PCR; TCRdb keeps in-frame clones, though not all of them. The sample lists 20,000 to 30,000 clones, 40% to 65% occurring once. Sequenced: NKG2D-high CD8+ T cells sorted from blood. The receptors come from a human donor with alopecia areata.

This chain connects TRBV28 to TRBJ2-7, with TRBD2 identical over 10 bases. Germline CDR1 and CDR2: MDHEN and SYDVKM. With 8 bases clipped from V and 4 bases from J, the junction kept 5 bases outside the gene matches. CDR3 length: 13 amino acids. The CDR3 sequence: CASSLAGLYEQYF. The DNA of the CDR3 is TGTGCCAGCTCACTAGCGGGATTGTACGAGCAGTACTTC.

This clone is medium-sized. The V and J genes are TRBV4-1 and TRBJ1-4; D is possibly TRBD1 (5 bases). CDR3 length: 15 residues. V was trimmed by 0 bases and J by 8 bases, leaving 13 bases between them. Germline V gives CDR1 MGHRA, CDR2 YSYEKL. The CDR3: CASSQEKQVYEKLFF. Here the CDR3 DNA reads TGCGCCAGCAGCCAAGAGAAACAGGTCTACGAAAAACTGTTTTTT.

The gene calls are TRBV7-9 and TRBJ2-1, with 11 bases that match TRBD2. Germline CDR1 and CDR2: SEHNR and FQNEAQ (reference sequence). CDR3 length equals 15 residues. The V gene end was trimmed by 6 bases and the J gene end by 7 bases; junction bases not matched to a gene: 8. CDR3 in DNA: TGTGCCAGCAGTTTTGTCACTAGCGGGAGTAATGAGCAGTTCTTC. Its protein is CASSFVTSGSNEQFF.

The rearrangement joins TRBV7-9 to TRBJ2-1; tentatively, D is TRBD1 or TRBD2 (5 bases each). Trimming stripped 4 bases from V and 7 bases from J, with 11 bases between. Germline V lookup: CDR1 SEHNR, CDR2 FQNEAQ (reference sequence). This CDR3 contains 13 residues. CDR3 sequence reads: CASSSTGPNEQFF. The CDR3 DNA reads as TGTGCCAGCAGCTCGACGGGACCGAATGAGCAGTTCTTC.

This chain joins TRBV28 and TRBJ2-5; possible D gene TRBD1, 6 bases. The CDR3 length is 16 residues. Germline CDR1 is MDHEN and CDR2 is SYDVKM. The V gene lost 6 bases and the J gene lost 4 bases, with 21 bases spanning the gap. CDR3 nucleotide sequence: TGTGCCAGCAGCACACTGATGGAACAGGGAGCAGAGACCCAGTACTTC. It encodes CASSTLMEQGAETQYF.

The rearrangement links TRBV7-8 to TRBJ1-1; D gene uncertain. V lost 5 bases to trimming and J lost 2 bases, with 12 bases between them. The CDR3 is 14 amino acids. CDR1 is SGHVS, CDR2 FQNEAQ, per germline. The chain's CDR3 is CASSALTGNTEAFF. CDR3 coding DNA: TGTGCCAGCAGCGCGTTGACGGGAAACACTGAAGCTTTCTTT. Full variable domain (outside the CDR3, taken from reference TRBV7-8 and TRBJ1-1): GAGVSQSPRYKVAKRGQDVALRCDPISGHVSLFWYQQALGQGPEFLTYFQNEAQLDKSGLPSDRFFAERPEGSVSTLKIQRTQQEDSAVYLCASSALTGNTEAFFGQGTRLTVV.

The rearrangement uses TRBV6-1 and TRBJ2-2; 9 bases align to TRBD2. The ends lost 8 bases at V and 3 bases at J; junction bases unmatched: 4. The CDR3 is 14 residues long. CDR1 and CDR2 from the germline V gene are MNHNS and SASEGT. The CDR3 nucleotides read TGTGCCAGCGAGCGGGGGGCGGACACCGGGGAGCTGTTTTTT. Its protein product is CASERGADTGELFF.

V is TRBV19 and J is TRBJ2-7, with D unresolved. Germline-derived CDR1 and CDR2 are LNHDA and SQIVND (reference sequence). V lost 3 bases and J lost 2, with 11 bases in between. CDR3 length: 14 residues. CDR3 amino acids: CASSMAAFAYEQYF. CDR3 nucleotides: TGTGCCAGTAGTATGGCCGCCTTTGCCTACGAGCAGTACTTC. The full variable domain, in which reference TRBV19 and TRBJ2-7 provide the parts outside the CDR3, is DGGITQSPKYLFRKEGQNVTLSCEQNLNHDAMYWYRQDPGQGLRLIYYSQIVNDFQKGDIAEGYSVSREKKESFPLTVTSAQKNPTAFYLCASSMAAFAYEQYFGPGTRLTVT.

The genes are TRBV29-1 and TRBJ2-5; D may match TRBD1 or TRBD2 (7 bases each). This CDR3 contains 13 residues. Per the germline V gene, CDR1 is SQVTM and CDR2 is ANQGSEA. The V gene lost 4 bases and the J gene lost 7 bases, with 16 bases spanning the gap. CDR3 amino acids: CSVVPQGRVTQYF. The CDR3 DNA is TGCAGCGTTGTACCACAGGGGAGGGTGACCCAGTACTTC.

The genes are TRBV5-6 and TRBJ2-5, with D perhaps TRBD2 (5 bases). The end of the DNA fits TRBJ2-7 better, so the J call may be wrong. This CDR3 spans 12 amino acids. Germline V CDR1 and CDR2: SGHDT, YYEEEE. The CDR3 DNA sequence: TGTGCCAGCAGCTTGGGGGCGGGCGAGCAGTACTTC. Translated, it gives CASSLGAGEQYF.

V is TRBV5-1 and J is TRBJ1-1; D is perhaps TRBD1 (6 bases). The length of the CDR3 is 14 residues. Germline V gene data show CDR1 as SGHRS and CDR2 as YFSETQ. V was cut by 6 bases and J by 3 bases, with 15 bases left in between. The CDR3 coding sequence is TGCGCCAGCAAAGGGGGGTTAACGGACACTGAAGCTTTCTTT. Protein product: CASKGGLTDTEAFF.

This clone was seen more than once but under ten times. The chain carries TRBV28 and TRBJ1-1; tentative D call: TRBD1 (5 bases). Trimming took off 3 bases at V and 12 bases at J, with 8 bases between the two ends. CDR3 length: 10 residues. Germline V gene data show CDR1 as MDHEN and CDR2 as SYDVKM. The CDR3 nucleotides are TGTGCCAGCAGTTTCAGGGTGTCTTTCTTT. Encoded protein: CASSFRVSFF.